The 9 T cell receptor beta chains in this list originate from one sample, sequenced in a study of spatial heterogeneity in lung cancer. No antigen has been assigned to these receptors. TCRdb reprocessed the 5' RACE reads via MiXCR and lists one record per CDR3 protein. The sample carries about 14,000 distinct CDR3 sequences, around 4.7% recorded once. Findings and caveats of the study: Counts of expanded intratumoral alpha and beta TCRs tracked tumor mutation counts.

Described time point: sample taken at primary tumor resection. This specimen was lung tumor tissue, taken at surgery. These receptors originate from a female donor with early-stage non-small cell lung cancer.

Ten or more counts support this clonotype. This sequence joins TRBV7-8 and TRBJ1-5; perhaps TRBD1 as D (6 bases). Trimming stripped 6 bases from V and 5 bases from J, with 17 bases between. The CDR3 is 15 residues long. The V gene's germline CDR1 is SGHVS and CDR2 FQNEAQ. CDR3 sequence: CASSEQGLGDQPQHF. The DNA of the CDR3 is TGTGCCAGCAGTGAACAGGGCCTAGGTGATCAGCCCCAGCATTTT. Based on the CDR3 plus reference TRBV7-8 and TRBJ1-5, the full variable domain is GAGVSQSPRYKVAKRGQDVALRCDPISGHVSLFWYQQALGQGPEFLTYFQNEAQLDKSGLPSDRFFAERPEGSVSTLKIQRTQQEDSAVYLCASSEQGLGDQPQHFGDGTRLSIL.

This clonotype has a count of ten or more. The chain recombines TRBV12-3 or TRBV12-4 with TRBJ2-3; TRBD1 matches at 9 bases. The CDR3 totals 15 residues. The junction had 5 bases not matched to a gene; V was cut back by 6 bases and J by 1 base. The DNA for the CDR3 is TGTGCCAGCAGCCCACGGACAGGGGGCACAGATACGCAGTATTTT. This encodes CASSPRTGGTDTQYF.

This clonotype was counted at least ten times. The V call is TRBV20-1, the J call TRBJ2-7; 11 nucleotides align to TRBD1. The CDR3 loop spans 15 amino acids. Germline V lookup: CDR1 DFQATT, CDR2 SNEGSKA (reference sequence). Trimming took 3 bases from V and 3 from J; bases not matched to a gene: 7. The CDR3 here is CSASSQGQGVYEQYF. CDR3 bases: TGCAGTGCTAGCTCCCAGGGACAGGGGGTCTACGAGCAGTACTTC.

In this sample, this clonotype turned up many times. The chain has TRBV28 and TRBJ1-1, with a tentative D call TRBD1 (5 bases). Deletions cut 5 bases from V and 2 bases from J, with 15 bases between. Germline V gives CDR1 MDHEN, CDR2 SYDVKM. The CDR3 runs 15 residues. The CDR3 is CASSKIRDSNTEAFF. The CDR3, as DNA: TGTGCCAGCAGTAAAATCCGGGACTCCAACACTGAAGCTTTCTTT.

This chain links TRBV5-1 with TRBJ1-2; the D is unclear. Trimming removed 4 bases from V and 6 bases from J, with 19 bases in between. This CDR3 is 15 amino acids long. The germline CDR1 and CDR2 sequences are SGHRS and YFSETQ. The CDR3 region is CASSRLPLQSDGYTF. The DNA for the CDR3 is TGCGCCAGCAGCCGCCTTCCCCTGCAAAGTGATGGCTACACCTTC.

The genes are TRBV7-2 and TRBJ2-3; D call uncertain. Looked up from germline, CDR1 is SGHTA and CDR2 is FQGNSA. Trimming removed 2 bases at V and 6 bases at J, with 9 bases between. The CDR3 sequence is 13 residues long. This CDR3 is CASSLLRGDTQYF. CDR3 nucleotide sequence: TGTGCCAGCAGCTTACTGCGTGGGGATACGCAGTATTTT.

This clonotype was detected ten times or more. The chain uses TRBV10-2 and TRBJ1-5; D is unresolved. The CDR3 extends over 15 amino acids. From germline, CDR1 is WSHSY and CDR2 SAAADI. The V end lost 10 bases, the J end lost 2 bases, and 18 bases lay between the germline ends. The CDR3 DNA is TGCGCCATCCCCCCCGGCTCAGAAGGCAATCAGCCCCAGCATTTT. Amino acid sequence: CAIPPGSEGNQPQHF.

Only a few counts were recorded for this clonotype. The chain is built from TRBV20-1 and TRBJ2-7, with a possible D match to TRBD2 (6 bases). Trimming removed 5 bases from V and 6 bases from J, with 17 bases in between. Germline lookup yields CDR1 DFQATT and CDR2 SNEGSKA (reference sequence). CDR3 length: 13 amino acids. The CDR3 DNA sequence: TGCAGTGCTCCTAGGGACGGAGGGGTCGAGCAGTACTTC. Protein sequence: CSAPRDGGVEQYF.

This clonotype was counted ten times or more. This chain joins TRBV5-1 and TRBJ2-5; tentative D call: TRBD2 (5 bases). The CDR3 runs 16 residues. CDR1 is SGHRS, CDR2 YFSETQ, per germline. The V gene lost 2 bases and the J gene lost 3 bases, with 17 bases spanning the gap. The CDR3 here is CASSLLDGEGEETQYF. The DNA for the CDR3 is TGCGCCAGCAGCTTACTGGACGGTGAGGGCGAAGAGACCCAGTACTTC.